The clone carrying this TCR beta chain was observed many times. Its antigen is currently unknown. The record originates from a study of neurological immune-mediated disorders. Study-wide findings and caveats: None of the CDR3 amino acid sequences of expanded clones were shared across subjects, and this suggested private repertoires in all groups.

TCRdb fed the 5' RACE reads into MiXCR, producing one record per CDR3 protein. This table has about 38,000 distinct CDR3 sequences, 11% appearing once. Time point defined: technical triplicate 1. This receptor was obtained from a man aged 60 to 69 with HTLV-1-associated myelopathy (HAM/TSP). The source material was PBMCs.

CDR3 protein: CSARGYPEAFF. The CDR3, as DNA: TGCAGTGCTAGAGGTTACCCTGAAGCTTTCTTT. The chain is built from TRBV20-1 and TRBJ1-1; no definite D call. CDR1 DFQATT and CDR2 SNEGSKA come from the germline V gene (reference sequence). This CDR3 is built from 11 residues. V lost 1 base and J lost 6, with 6 bases in between.